Below are 20 T cell receptor beta chains sequenced from a single sample in a study of T cells in Graves' hyperthyroidism and ophthalmopathy (dated by TCRdb to between 2018 and 2020). Libraries were made using multiplex PCR. TCRdb names Illumina HiSeq 2000 as the instrument used. Amplification of TCR beta CDR3 regions was carried out from RNA transcripts. A first-round RT-PCR of the TCR CDR3 used the HTBI primer set with the Qiagen OneStep RT-PCR kit. Using fastp at Q25 and MiXCR, TCRdb reprocessed the public reads and kept productive beta chains. CDR3 protein sequences are deduplicated, and each keeps its most common genes and DNA. Present in this sample are around 450,000 distinct CDR3 sequences, 15% to 17% of which were seen just once. The biggest ten clones account for 7.5% to 8% of the sample. The sequencing input was blood. The receptors stem from a young woman with Graves' hyperthyroidism.

V gene TRBV2 combines with J gene TRBJ1-1; a weak D match, TRBD1 (6 bases). The CDR3 sequence is 16 residues long. The V end was cut by 7 bases, the J end by 2 bases, with 20 bases between. Germline-derived CDR1 and CDR2 are SNHLY and FYNNEI. The CDR3 sequence: CASILGGAVLNTEAFF. CDR3 coding DNA: TGTGCCAGCATCCTGGGGGGGGCCGTGCTTAACACTGAAGCTTTCTTT.

Ten or more counts support this clonotype. The chain recombines TRBV10-3 with TRBJ2-3, with TRBD2 identical over 9 bases. The CDR3 consists of 16 residues. Germline V gene sequence: CDR1 ENHRY, CDR2 SYGVKD. The ends lost 8 bases at V and 0 bases at J; junction bases unmatched: 9. Here the CDR3 reads CAIDSGGYTSTDTQYF. The CDR3 DNA reads TGTGCCATCGACAGCGGGGGGTACACTAGCACAGATACGCAGTATTTT.

At least ten counts were recorded for this clonotype. In nucleotides, the CDR3 is TGCGCCAGCAGACCGACAGGGTCACTCGAGCAGTACTTC. Translating gives CASRPTGSLEQYF. This chain joins TRBV5-1 and TRBJ2-7; TRBD1 agrees at 7 bases. This CDR3 is 13 amino acids long. Germline assignment: CDR1 SGHRS and CDR2 YFSETQ. V dropped 5 bases and J dropped 6; count of bases not matched to a gene: 8.

The chain recombines TRBV7-2 with TRBJ2-5; D not resolved. The CDR3 extends over 13 amino acids. Trimming shortened V by 5 bases and J by 14 bases, and 21 bases separated the two germline ends. Germline CDR1 reads SGHTA; CDR2 reads FQGNSA. The CDR3 loop reads CASSQDRLSLKYF. For the CDR3, the DNA is TGTGCCAGCAGCCAGGACCGGCTTTCGTTGAAATACTTC.

This clonotype was seen many times. V gene TRBV28 combines with J gene TRBJ1-3; 8 nucleotides match TRBD1. This CDR3 comprises 15 residues. Unmatched junction bases numbered 12, after V lost 5 bases and J lost 9 bases. Per germline, CDR1 MDHEN and CDR2 SYDVKM. Written as DNA, the CDR3 is TGTGCCAGCAGTCTCCCTCGGACAGGGCGCGTCACCATATATTTT. Protein product: CASSLPRTGRVTIYF.

This clonotype was seen repeatedly, ten times or more. This rearrangement joins TRBV6-1 to TRBJ2-2; TRBD2 aligns across 9 bases. Unmatched junction bases numbered 18, after V lost 11 bases and J lost 5 bases. The CDR3 extends over 17 amino acids. Per the germline V gene, CDR1 is MNHNS and CDR2 is SASEGT. Here the CDR3 reads CAAEGAGGPRRTGELFF. The DNA of the CDR3 is TGTGCCGCGGAGGGAGCGGGAGGCCCGCGGCGGACCGGGGAGCTGTTTTTT.

This clonotype was recorded many times. The chain is built from TRBV12-3 or TRBV12-4 and TRBJ1-6; TRBD1 agrees at 7 bases. CDR3 size: 15 residues. The V gene end was trimmed by 8 bases and the J gene end by 6 bases; junction bases not matched to a gene: 10. The CDR3 DNA follows: TGTGCCAGCCTTAACAGGGGACCGGGTAATTCACCCCTCCACTTT. Translating gives CASLNRGPGNSPLHF.

This clonotype was counted at least ten times. This chain uses TRBV7-3 with TRBJ2-3; TRBD2 matches at 11 bases. Trimming took 0 bases from V and 5 from J; bases not matched to a gene: 7. Germline lookup yields CDR1 SGHTA and CDR2 FQGTGA. The CDR3 runs to 17 residues. The CDR3 loop is CASSLTSGGARRDTQYF. CDR3 DNA: TGTGCCAGCAGCTTAACTAGCGGGGGGGCGAGAAGAGATACGCAGTATTTT.

This chain uses TRBV10-3 with TRBJ2-1; D gene ambiguous. V lost 2 bases to trimming and J lost 5 bases, with 13 bases between them. Germline V gene data show CDR1 as ENHRY and CDR2 as SYGVKD. CDR3 length: 15 amino acids. The CDR3 DNA sequence: TGTGCCATCAGTGAGGGGCTAGGTACAGACAATGAGCAGTTCTTC. Translation: CAISEGLGTDNEQFF.

This chain joins TRBV28 and TRBJ2-7; no definite D call. Germline V gives CDR1 MDHEN, CDR2 SYDVKM. This CDR3 has 12 amino acids. V was pared by 5 bases and J by 3 bases, with 8 bases between. The CDR3 coding sequence is TGTGCCAGCAGTCCCGTTGGCTACGAGCAGTACTTC. Amino acid sequence: CASSPVGYEQYF.

This clonotype was seen repeatedly, ten times or more. V gene TRBV6-1 combines with J gene TRBJ2-3; weak D call: TRBD2 (6 bases). The CDR3 has 14 residues. The germline CDR1 and CDR2 sequences are MNHNS and SASEGT. V lost 7 bases and J 3 bases, leaving 14 bases between the germline ends. CDR3 loop: CASKLALGTDTQYF. DNA for the CDR3: TGTGCCAGCAAACTAGCCCTTGGGACAGATACGCAGTATTTT.

This clonotype was seen a handful of times. This may be a read error: a much more frequent sequence differs by one nucleotide. The chain recombines TRBV3-1 with TRBJ2-3, with D possibly TRBD1 on 6 matching bases. The germline V gene encodes CDR1 LGHDT and CDR2 YNNKEL (reference sequence). The CDR3 runs to 14 residues. V shed 9 bases and J shed 2 bases, with 15 bases lying between them. The CDR3 nucleotides read TGTGCCAGTCGGGTGGGGGCCCACACAGATACGCAGTATTTT. It specifies CASRVGAHTDTQYF.

V usage is TRBV9 and J usage is TRBJ2-5, with no clear D. The CDR3 has 16 amino acids. Germline V gene lookup returns CDR1 SGDLS and CDR2 YYNGEE. V was cut by 4 bases and J by 1 base, with 17 bases left in between. The CDR3 DNA follows: TGTGCCAGCAGCCCTACCCGGGCCCGGGTCCAAGAGACCCAGTACTTC. Its protein is CASSPTRARVQETQYF.

The rearrangement joins TRBV19 to TRBJ2-1, with 11 bases lining up with TRBD2. The V segment lost 0 bases and the J segment 4 bases; nucleotides outside the gene matches: 5. CDR3 length equals 17 residues. CDR1 is LNHDA and CDR2 is SQIVND in the germline V gene (reference sequence). Written as DNA, the CDR3 is TGTGCCAGTAGTATAGATCCAGTAGCGGGGGGGTACAATGAGCAGTTCTTC. Amino acid sequence: CASSIDPVAGGYNEQFF.

This rearrangement joins TRBV7-3 to TRBJ2-2; D possibly corresponds to TRBD2 (6 bases). The CDR3 runs 16 residues. The germline gives CDR1 SGHTA, CDR2 FQGTGA. The ends were cut back, 2 bases at V and 4 bases at J, with 14 bases in the middle. The CDR3 DNA reads TGTGCCAGCAGCTTAGGGCTAGACGGGGGCACCGGGGAGCTGTTTTTT. Protein sequence: CASSLGLDGGTGELFF.

Written as DNA, the CDR3 is TGTGCCAGCTCACCAATACTTCAGGAGACCCAGTACTTC. Protein product: CASSPILQETQYF. The chain has TRBV18 and TRBJ2-5; D uncertain. Trimming took 2 bases from V and 5 from J, leaving 9 bases between them. Germline lookup yields CDR1 KGHSH and CDR2 LQKENI. There are 13 residues in the CDR3.

The sample holds many counts of this clonotype. The chain combines TRBV7-9 with TRBJ2-2; 7 nucleotides align to TRBD2. Trimming at V came to 5 bases and at J to 8 bases, leaving 11 bases not matched to a gene. Germline V gene data show CDR1 as SEHNR and CDR2 as FQNEAQ (reference sequence). The length of the CDR3 is 15 residues. In nucleotides, the CDR3 is TGTGCCAGCAGCCAACTAGCGACGGGGTCGGGGGAGCTGTTTTTT. This translates into CASSQLATGSGELFF.

The V and J genes are TRBV2 and TRBJ2-1, with TRBD2 matching 10 bases. The CDR3 totals 14 residues. In germline, CDR1 is SNHLY, CDR2 FYNNEI. Losses at the gene ends were 5 bases for V and 7 bases for J; bases not matched to a gene: 5. CDR3 protein: CASSSSGGGNEQFF. CDR3 coding DNA: TGTGCCAGCAGTTCTAGCGGGGGTGGGAATGAGCAGTTCTTC.

V usage is TRBV6-1 and J usage is TRBJ2-4; weak D call: TRBD1 (5 bases). CDR3 length: 16 amino acids. The germline V and J ends were trimmed by 7 bases and 3 bases, with 19 bases remaining between them. Germline-derived CDR1 and CDR2 are MNHNS and SASEGT. The CDR3 loop is CASTTLKGRGKNIQYF. CDR3 nucleotide sequence: TGTGCCAGCACTACGCTCAAGGGGCGCGGCAAAAACATTCAGTACTTC.

This clonotype turned up a few times. The chain has TRBV12-5 and TRBJ1-4; 7 nucleotides agree with TRBD1. There are 16 residues in the CDR3. Germline assignment: CDR1 LGHNT and CDR2 FRNRAP. V dropped 0 bases and J dropped 4; count of bases not matched to a gene: 5. The CDR3 sequence: CASGLVRDSFNEKLFF. DNA for the CDR3: TGTGCTAGTGGTTTGGTAAGGGACAGCTTTAATGAAAAACTGTTTTTT.